One and the same sample provided the 16 T cell receptor beta chains below, sequenced in a study of OX40 agonist ivuxolimab in advanced cancers. Data came from immunoSEQ multiplex PCR; TCRdb stores just in-frame clones and leaves some out. Seen here are fewer than 45,000 clones, around 88% observed once, and the top ten hold approximately 0.51%. This specimen consisted of CD4+ or CD8+ T cells sorted from blood, obtained in a trial of the OX40 agonist ivuxolimab. The receptor source for this set is an adult with an advanced solid tumor such as melanoma, head and neck, liver or kidney cancer.

The chain joins TRBV28 to TRBJ1-4; TRBD1 is a possible D gene (5 bases). This CDR3 contains 14 residues. From germline, CDR1 is MDHEN and CDR2 SYDVKM. V lost 6 bases, J lost 4 bases, and 12 bases lay in between. In DNA, the CDR3 is TGTGCCAGCAGCCCCGGGACGGTTAATGAAAAACTGTTTTTT. Its translation: CASSPGTVNEKLFF.

The CDR3 nucleotides are TGCGCCAGCAGCTCCACAGGGGATGGGGCCAACGTCCTGACTTTC. Protein: CASSSTGDGANVLTF. This sequence joins TRBV5-1 and TRBJ2-6, with 7 positions matching TRBD1. CDR3 size: 15 residues. Germline CDR1 is SGHRS and CDR2 is YFSETQ. V shed 3 bases, J shed 3 bases, and the junction held 3 bases outside the gene matches.

The CDR3 spells CASSIDAMGLKNSPLHF. The CDR3 nucleotides are TGTGCCAGTAGTATAGATGCTATGGGGTTAAAGAATTCACCCCTCCACTTT. The chain combines TRBV19 with TRBJ1-6; D gene ambiguous. V lost 0 bases, J lost 7 bases, and 16 bases lay in between. CDR3 length: 17 residues. Germline V gives CDR1 LNHDA, CDR2 SQIVND (reference sequence). The whole variable domain, remainder taken from reference TRBV19 and TRBJ1-6, is DGGITQSPKYLFRKEGQNVTLSCEQNLNHDAMYWYRQDPGQGLRLIYYSQIVNDFQKGDIAEGYSVSREKKESFPLTVTSAQKNPTAFYLCASSIDAMGLKNSPLHFGNGTRLTVT.

The rearrangement uses TRBV18 and TRBJ1-3, with D hard to call. Germline CDR1 KGHSH, CDR2 LQKENI. Trimming cost V 3 bases and J 0 bases, with 9 bases left between them. The CDR3 totals 15 residues. The CDR3 DNA follows: TGTGCCAGCTCACCTCCCACCTTCTCTGGAAACACCATATATTTT. It yields the protein CASSPPTFSGNTIYF.

The chain carries TRBV6-6 and TRBJ2-1; D may be TRBD1 or TRBD2 (6 bases each). With 5 bases removed from V and 7 bases from J, the gap between germline ends came to 18 bases. Germline V gene sequence: CDR1 MNHNY, CDR2 SVGAGI (reference sequence). CDR3 length equals 15 residues. The CDR3 DNA sequence: TGTGCCAGCAGTAGTAGTGGGGGGCCTCGTAATGAGCAGTTCTTC. This codes for CASSSSGGPRNEQFF.

The rearrangement joins TRBV7-6 to TRBJ2-6, with a weak D call TRBD1 (5 bases). Germline V lookup: CDR1 SGHVS, CDR2 FNYEAQ. The germline V and J ends were trimmed by 3 bases and 0 bases, with 9 bases remaining between them. The CDR3 runs to 16 residues. CDR3 nucleotides: TGTGCCAGCAGCTTGAATAGGGGCTCTGGGGCCAACGTCCTGACTTTC. Its translation: CASSLNRGSGANVLTF.

V usage is TRBV5-1 and J usage is TRBJ2-3, with 7 nucleotides matching TRBD1. There are 18 residues in the CDR3. Germline CDR1 SGHRS, CDR2 YFSETQ. Trimming removed 0 bases from V and 4 bases from J; junction bases left unmatched: 14. The CDR3 region is CASSLDKGQILFADTQYF. The CDR3 nucleotides read TGCGCCAGCAGCTTGGATAAGGGACAGATCTTATTTGCAGATACGCAGTATTTT.

The rearrangement links TRBV2 to TRBJ1-1, with a possible D match to TRBD1 (6 bases). The CDR3 runs to 13 residues. Between the trimmed V and J ends, which lost 7 bases and 1 base, there was a span of 10 bases. Germline V gene data show CDR1 as SNHLY and CDR2 as FYNNEI. This CDR3 reads CASTVQGNTEAFF. For the CDR3, the DNA is TGTGCCAGCACCGTACAGGGGAACACTGAAGCTTTCTTT.

CDR3 in amino acids: CASSLLGRGKDGYTF. CDR3 bases: TGTGCCAGCAGCTTATTGGGCAGGGGAAAGGATGGCTACACCTTC. V is TRBV7-9 and J is TRBJ1-2; a weak D match, TRBD1 (6 bases). This CDR3 is built from 15 residues. The germline V gene encodes CDR1 SEHNR and CDR2 FQNEAQ (reference sequence). V lost 2 bases, J lost 6 bases, and 16 bases lay in between.

This chain joins TRBV11-2 and TRBJ2-5; D is unclear. Germline CDR1 and CDR2: SGHAT and FQNNGV. The CDR3 is 13 amino acids. Trimming shortened V by 5 bases and J by 4 bases, and 11 bases separated the two germline ends. The CDR3 loop is CASSLPSGETQYF. DNA for the CDR3: TGTGCCAGCAGCCTCCCGAGTGGAGAGACCCAGTACTTC.

V usage is TRBV7-3 and J usage is TRBJ2-2, with D perhaps matching TRBD1 or TRBD2 (5 bases each). The ends were cut back, 5 bases at V and 1 base at J, with 14 bases in the middle. Per the germline V gene, CDR1 is SGHTA and CDR2 is FQGTGA. The CDR3 runs 16 residues. CDR3 in amino acids: CASSPQGRVNTGELFF. The CDR3 bases are TGTGCCAGCAGCCCGCAGGGACGGGTGAACACCGGGGAGCTGTTTTTT.

A note on this clone: The conserved final phenylalanine or tryptophan is absent from the CDR3, which likely points to a read error. The DNA for the CDR3 is TGCGCCAGCAGCTACAACGGTAATTCACCCCTCCACCTT. It translates to CASSYNGNSPLHL. The chain carries TRBV5-1 and TRBJ1-6; D unclear. The CDR3 contains 13 residues. Germline CDR1 and CDR2: SGHRS and YFSETQ. V dropped 3 bases and J dropped 6 bases, with 7 bases sitting between them.

This clone was counted a few times. The CDR3 here is CASSYLPGGSYEQYF. CDR3 DNA sequence: TGTGCCAGCAGTTACCTACCGGGGGGGTCCTACGAGCAGTACTTC. The gene calls are TRBV6-5 and TRBJ2-7; 8 bases are shared with TRBD2. The J segment lost 1 base and the V segment lost 2 bases, leaving 4 bases of the junction unmatched. The CDR3 length is 15 residues. Germline V gene data show CDR1 as MNHEY and CDR2 as SVGAGI.

The chain recombines TRBV19 with TRBJ2-6, with D hard to call. With 5 bases removed from V and 4 bases from J, the gap between germline ends came to 12 bases. The CDR3 runs 15 residues. Germline values: CDR1 LNHDA, CDR2 SQIVND (reference sequence). The CDR3 nucleotides read TGTGCCAGTAGTCTGGGGTTATCCGGGGCCAACGTCCTGACTTTC. It yields the protein CASSLGLSGANVLTF.

This clone was seen just once. V usage is TRBV2 and J usage is TRBJ1-2, with D perhaps matching TRBD1 (5 bases). The CDR3 has 13 amino acids. Per germline, CDR1 SNHLY and CDR2 FYNNEI. V dropped 7 bases and J dropped 4 bases, with 13 bases sitting between them. CDR3 in amino acids: CASTSGLGYGYTF. CDR3 DNA: TGTGCCAGCACCTCAGGGCTGGGCTATGGCTACACCTTC. The full variable domain, rest sourced from reference TRBV2 and TRBJ1-2, is EPEVTQTPSHQVTQMGQEVILRCVPISNHLYFYWYRQILGQKVEFLVSFYNNEISEKSEIFDDQFSVERPDGSNFTLKIRSTKLEDSAMYFCASTSGLGYGYTFGSGTRLTVV.

This rearrangement joins TRBV7-2 to TRBJ1-5, with unresolved D. Trimming took 1 base from V and 5 from J, leaving 12 bases between them. The CDR3 runs 15 residues. Germline V gene sequence: CDR1 SGHTA, CDR2 FQGNSA. The CDR3 here is CASSLVYKADQPQHF. The CDR3 nucleotides read TGTGCCAGCAGCTTAGTCTACAAGGCGGATCAGCCCCAGCATTTT.